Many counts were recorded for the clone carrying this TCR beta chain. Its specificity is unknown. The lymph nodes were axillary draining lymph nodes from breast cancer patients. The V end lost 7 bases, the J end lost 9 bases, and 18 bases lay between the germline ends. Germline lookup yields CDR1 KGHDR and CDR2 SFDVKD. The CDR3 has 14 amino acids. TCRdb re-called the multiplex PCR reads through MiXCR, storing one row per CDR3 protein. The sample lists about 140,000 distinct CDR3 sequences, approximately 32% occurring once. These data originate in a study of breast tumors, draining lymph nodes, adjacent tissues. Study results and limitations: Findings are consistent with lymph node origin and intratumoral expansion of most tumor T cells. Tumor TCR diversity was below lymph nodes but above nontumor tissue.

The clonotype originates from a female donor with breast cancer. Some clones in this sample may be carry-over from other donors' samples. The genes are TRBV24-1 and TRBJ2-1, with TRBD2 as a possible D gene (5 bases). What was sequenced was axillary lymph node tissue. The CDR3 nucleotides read TGTGCCACCAGGGAAGATAGAGATCGGGGTGAGCAGTTCTTC. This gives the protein CATREDRDRGEQFF.